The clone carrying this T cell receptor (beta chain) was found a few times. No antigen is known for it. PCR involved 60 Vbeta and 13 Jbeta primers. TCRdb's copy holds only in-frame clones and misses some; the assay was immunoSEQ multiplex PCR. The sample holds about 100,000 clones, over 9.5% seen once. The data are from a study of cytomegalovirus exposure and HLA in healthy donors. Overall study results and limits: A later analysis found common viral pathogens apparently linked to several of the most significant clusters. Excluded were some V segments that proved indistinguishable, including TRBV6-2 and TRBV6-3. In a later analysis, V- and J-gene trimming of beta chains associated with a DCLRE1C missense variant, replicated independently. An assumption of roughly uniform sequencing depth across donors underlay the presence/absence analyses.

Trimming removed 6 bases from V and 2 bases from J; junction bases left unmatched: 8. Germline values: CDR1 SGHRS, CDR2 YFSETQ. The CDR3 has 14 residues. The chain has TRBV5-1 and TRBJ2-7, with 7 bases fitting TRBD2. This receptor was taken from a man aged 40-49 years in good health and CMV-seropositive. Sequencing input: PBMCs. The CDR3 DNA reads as TGCGCCAGCACCCTGGGAGGGGAGACCTACGAGCAGTACTTC. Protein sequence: CASTLGGETYEQYF.